This note documents a single TCR beta chain sequence. This CDR3 is built from 16 residues. Germline V gene lookup returns CDR1 SGDLS and CDR2 YYNGEE. J gave up 5 bases and V 4 bases, and 9 bases lay outside the gene matches. All donors were healthy HIV-negative adults lacking recent acute infections or vaccinations. Only Caucasian adults living in Nashville, Tennessee made up the donor group. Unsorted samples relied on 80 million to 90 million PBMCs, which served as the source of genomic DNA. These data are taken from a study of shared clonotypes between healthy human individuals. Authors' data handling: Filtering was not the same, since immunoSEQ gave junction-only sequences without quality scores. Assay: immunoSEQ multiplex PCR; the TCRdb copy retains only in-frame clones and omits some. V, J and clone size are taken as reported in that table, and D and trimming were inferred from the DNA itself. The table lists 520,000 or so clones, around 74% of them singletons.

The source is a middle-aged woman in good health. Some clones in this sample may be carry-over from other donors' samples. J is TRBJ2-2 and V is TRBV9, with TRBD2 matching over 9 bases. Sequenced material: PBMCs. The CDR3 loop reads CASSSRGAGGTGELFF. The CDR3 nucleotides are TGTGCCAGCAGCTCCAGGGGAGCGGGGGGAACCGGGGAGCTGTTTTTT.